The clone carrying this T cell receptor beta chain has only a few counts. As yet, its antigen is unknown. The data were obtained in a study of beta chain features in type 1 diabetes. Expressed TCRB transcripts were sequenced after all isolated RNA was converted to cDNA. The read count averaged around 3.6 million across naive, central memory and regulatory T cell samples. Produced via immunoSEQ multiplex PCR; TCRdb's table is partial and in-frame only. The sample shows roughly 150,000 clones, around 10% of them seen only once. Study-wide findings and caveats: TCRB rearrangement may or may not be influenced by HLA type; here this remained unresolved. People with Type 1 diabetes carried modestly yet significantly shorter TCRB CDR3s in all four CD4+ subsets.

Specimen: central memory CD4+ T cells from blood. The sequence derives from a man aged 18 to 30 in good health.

CDR3 in amino acids: CASSLEISGSTDTQYF. The DNA for the CDR3 is TGTGCCAGCAGCTTAGAAATTAGCGGTAGCACAGATACGCAGTATTTT. V gene TRBV11-2 combines with J gene TRBJ2-3; TRBD2 is a possible D gene (6 bases). Germline V gene lookup returns CDR1 SGHAT and CDR2 FQNNGV. Trimming stripped 0 bases from V and 0 bases from J, with 10 bases between. The CDR3 sequence is 16 residues long.